This T cell receptor beta chain comes out of a study of blood T cell repertoires in COVID-19. Germline V gives CDR1 MNHEY, CDR2 SVGAGI. The length of the CDR3 is 13 residues. Trimming took off 7 bases at V and 3 bases at J, with 9 bases between the two ends. The table came from immunoSEQ multiplex PCR; TCRdb's copy has only in-frame clones and leaves some out. Seen here are about 210,000 clones, 70% to 90% observed once, and the top ten hold 4% to 5.5%. Sample: peripheral blood. The genes are TRBV6-5 and TRBJ2-2, with D unclear. This sequence originates from a woman aged 40 to 49 with acute or convalescent COVID-19. The CDR3 reads CASTVEYTGELFF. Written as DNA, the CDR3 is TGTGCCAGCACCGTAGAGTACACCGGGGAGCTGTTTTTT.